One sample yielded the 17 T cell receptor beta chains listed below, sequenced in a study of T-cell memory formation after mild COVID-19. MiXCR was run by TCRdb on the 5' RACE reads, yielding one entry per CDR3 protein. The sample lists 450,000 to 650,000 distinct CDR3 sequences, more than 15% occurring once. The source material was PBMCs or a T cell subset sorted from them (not recorded which). These TCRs come from an adult woman who had mild COVID-19 (a few samples of this study predate the infection). Cell type and time point are not known.

This clonotype was recorded a few times. The rearrangement uses TRBV11-1 and TRBJ2-1, with TRBD2 identical over 8 bases. Trimming took 3 bases from V and 3 from J; bases not matched to a gene: 10. The CDR3 loop spans 17 amino acids. The V gene's germline CDR1 is SGHAT and CDR2 FQDESV (reference sequence). The CDR3 DNA sequence: TGTGCCAGCAGCTTGGGGGAGGGAGCGGGAGTCTACAATGAGCAGTTCTTC. Protein sequence: CASSLGEGAGVYNEQFF.

The chain couples TRBV12-3 or TRBV12-4 to TRBJ2-5; 12 bases are a match to TRBD2. The CDR3 is 18 residues long. J was trimmed by 2 bases and V by 2 bases; bases with no gene match: 9. This chain's CDR3 is CASSLKGLAGIGQETQYF. In nucleotides, the CDR3 is TGTGCCAGCAGTTTAAAAGGACTAGCGGGGATAGGGCAAGAGACCCAGTACTTC.

The chain is built from TRBV24-1 and TRBJ2-1; D might be TRBD1 or TRBD2, each matching 5 bases. Trimming took off 9 bases at V and 9 bases at J, with 20 bases between the two ends. This CDR3 has 14 amino acids. The V gene's germline CDR1 is KGHDR and CDR2 SFDVKD. The CDR3 sequence is CATSAGTYVSEQFF. The CDR3 nucleotides are TGTGCCACCTCGGCCGGGACCTACGTGAGTGAGCAGTTCTTC.

V is TRBV30 and J is TRBJ1-2; no clear D gene. The V gene lost 0 bases and the J gene lost 5 bases, with 16 bases spanning the gap. This CDR3 region has 15 residues. Germline-derived CDR1 and CDR2 are GTSNPN and SVGIG (reference sequence). CDR3: CAWSVGAGGRYGYTF. CDR3 sequence (DNA): TGTGCCTGGAGTGTCGGAGCTGGTGGGCGGTATGGCTACACCTTC.

V is TRBV6-5 and J is TRBJ2-5, with TRBD1 matching over 12 bases. V shed 5 bases, J shed 4 bases, and the junction held 11 bases outside the gene matches. The germline V gene encodes CDR1 MNHEY and CDR2 SVGAGI. This CDR3 comprises 17 residues. The CDR3 spells CASSPYRDRGLVETQYF. The DNA of the CDR3 is TGTGCCAGCAGTCCATACCGGGACAGGGGGCTCGTAGAGACCCAGTACTTC.

This clonotype was found a few times. V gene TRBV19 combines with J gene TRBJ2-3; D is uncertain. Germline V gives CDR1 LNHDA, CDR2 SQIVND (reference sequence). V lost 6 bases, J lost 5 bases, and 15 bases lay in between. There are 14 residues in the CDR3. The CDR3 is CASSAGAKKDTQYF. The CDR3 coding sequence is TGTGCCAGTAGCGCAGGCGCCAAAAAAGATACGCAGTATTTT. The full variable domain, rest sourced from reference TRBV19 and TRBJ2-3, is DGGITQSPKYLFRKEGQNVTLSCEQNLNHDAMYWYRQDPGQGLRLIYYSQIVNDFQKGDIAEGYSVSREKKESFPLTVTSAQKNPTAFYLCASSAGAKKDTQYFGPGTRLTVL.

The chain carries TRBV7-8 and TRBJ1-1; no clear D. The CDR3 covers 14 residues. The germline gives CDR1 SGHVS, CDR2 FQNEAQ. Trimming took 4 bases from V and 2 from J, leaving 11 bases between them. The CDR3 region has the DNA TGTGCCAGCAGCTCCAACCTCCAAAACACTGAAGCTTTCTTT. Its translation is CASSSNLQNTEAFF.

This clonotype has a handful of counts. The chain links TRBV5-1 to TRBJ2-1; maybe TRBD2 (5 bases). Looked up from germline, CDR1 is SGHRS and CDR2 is YFSETQ. Trimming took off 4 bases at V and 2 bases at J, with 10 bases between the two ends. CDR3 size: 14 residues. This CDR3 is CASSHGETYNEQFF. In DNA form, the CDR3 reads TGCGCCAGCAGCCACGGGGAAACCTACAATGAGCAGTTCTTC. The entire variable domain, with the rest obtained from reference TRBV5-1 and TRBJ2-1, is as follows: KAGVTQTPRYLIKTRGQQVTLSCSPISGHRSVSWYQQTPGQGLQFLFEYFSETQRNKGNFPGRFSGRQFSNSRSEMNVSTLELGDSALYLCASSHGETYNEQFFGPGTRLTVL.

This clonotype was counted between two and nine times. The chain's CDR3 is CASSLALGSGEEETQYF. DNA for the CDR3: TGTGCCAGCAGCTTGGCCCTCGGGTCAGGGGAAGAAGAGACCCAGTACTTC. The genes are TRBV5-6 and TRBJ2-5, with D possibly being TRBD1 (6 bases). V lost 0 bases and J 3 bases, leaving 18 bases between the germline ends. Per the germline V gene, CDR1 is SGHDT and CDR2 is YYEEEE. The CDR3 loop spans 17 amino acids. Supplemented by reference TRBV5-6 and TRBJ2-5, the full variable domain reads DAGVTQSPTHLIKTRGQQVTLRCSPKSGHDTVSWYQQALGQGPQFIFQYYEEEERQRGNFPDRFSGHQFPNYSSELNVNALLLGDSALYLCASSLALGSGEEETQYFGPGTRLLVL.

In its sample, this clonotype was seen many times. This chain connects TRBV4-1 to TRBJ1-2; 9 bases are shared with TRBD1. V shed 2 bases and J 4 bases; nucleotides not matched to a gene: 5. The CDR3 has 15 amino acids. CDR1 is MGHRA, CDR2 YSYEKL, per germline. Here the CDR3 reads CASSQPGQGFYGYTF. Here the CDR3 DNA reads TGCGCCAGCAGCCAACCGGGACAGGGTTTCTATGGCTACACCTTC.

The chain joins TRBV6-6 to TRBJ1-2; no clear D gene. V gave up 0 bases and J gave up 3 bases, with 5 bases separating them. Germline loops: CDR1 MNHNY, CDR2 SVGAGI (reference sequence). The CDR3 covers 13 residues. The CDR3 loop reads CASSYSVDYGYTF. CDR3 DNA: TGTGCCAGCAGTTACTCAGTAGACTATGGCTACACCTTC.

The chain employs TRBV11-2 and TRBJ2-5; 12 positions match TRBD2. CDR1 is SGHAT and CDR2 is FQNNGV in the germline V gene. The CDR3 runs to 17 residues. Unmatched junction bases numbered 11, after V lost 5 bases and J lost 4 bases. For the CDR3, the DNA is TGTGCCAGCAGCGTGTTCCCTAGCGGGAGGGTAATAGAGACCCAGTACTTC. Translating gives CASSVFPSGRVIETQYF.

V usage is TRBV24-1 and J usage is TRBJ2-3; 12 nucleotides align to TRBD2. V shed 3 bases, J shed 1 base, and the junction held 1 base outside the gene matches. Germline V gene sequence: CDR1 KGHDR, CDR2 SFDVKD. This CDR3 is 16 amino acids long. CDR3 DNA sequence: TGTGCCACCAGTGATGGACTAGCGGGACGCACAGATACGCAGTATTTT. Its translation: CATSDGLAGRTDTQYF.

The rearrangement links TRBV9 to TRBJ2-5, with TRBD2 matching 10 bases. This CDR3 comprises 17 residues. The germline V gene has CDR1 SGDLS and CDR2 YYNGEE. V was pared by 0 bases and J by 5 bases, with 10 bases of the junction left unmatched. DNA for the CDR3: TGTGCCAGCAGCGTAGCTGTGAGCGGGAGGGCGGAGGAGACCCAGTACTTC. Protein product: CASSVAVSGRAEETQYF.

The rearrangement uses TRBV20-1 and TRBJ2-7; D is perhaps TRBD1 (6 bases). Trimming took 6 bases from V and 4 from J, leaving 22 bases between them. This CDR3 has 15 residues. The V gene's germline CDR1 is DFQATT and CDR2 SNEGSKA (reference sequence). CDR3 sequence reads: CSARLYGTPQYEQYF. CDR3 nucleotide sequence: TGCAGTGCCCGTTTGTATGGGACACCCCAGTACGAGCAGTACTTC.

In this sample, this clonotype turned up a few times. CDR3: CASSEPPGGYTF. The CDR3, as DNA: TGTGCCAGCAGTGAGCCCCCCGGTGGCTACACCTTC. This sequence joins TRBV6-1 and TRBJ1-2, with unresolved D. Trimming took off 3 bases at V and 7 bases at J, with 9 bases between the two ends. The CDR3 covers 12 residues. Germline V lookup: CDR1 MNHNS, CDR2 SASEGT.

This sequence joins TRBV4-1 and TRBJ1-2; D might be TRBD1 (5 bases). CDR1 and CDR2 (germline): MGHRA, YSYEKL. The CDR3 loop spans 16 amino acids. The germline V and J ends were trimmed by 0 bases and 1 base, with 12 bases remaining between them. CDR3 DNA sequence: TGCGCCAGCAGCCAAGAGGCCGAGGGGAGTAACTATGGCTACACCTTC. It yields the protein CASSQEAEGSNYGYTF.